This T cell receptor (beta chain) was obtained from a study of cytomegalovirus exposure and HLA in healthy donors. The length of the CDR3 is 15 residues. Trimming took 4 bases from V and 6 from J, leaving 18 bases between them. Germline V CDR1 and CDR2: SGHTA, FQGNSA. 13 Jbeta primers and 60 Vbeta primers were used for the PCR. Sequenced by immunoSEQ multiplex PCR; TCRdb stores in-frame clones only, minus some. The sample includes 200,000 or so clones, 75% to 80% seen only once; the top ten take approximately 2.1%. The sample comprised PBMCs. This receptor was taken from a woman in her 30s in good health and CMV-seropositive. The chain links TRBV7-2 to TRBJ1-1, with a possible D match to TRBD1 (5 bases). This CDR3 reads CASSSGGNRFAEAFF. CDR3 DNA sequence: TGTGCCAGCAGCTCCGGGGGTAATAGGTTCGCTGAAGCTTTCTTT. The variable domain in full, completed from reference TRBV7-2 and TRBJ1-1, reads GAGVSQSPSNKVTEKGKDVELRCDPISGHTALYWYRQSLGQGLEFLIYFQGNSAPDKSGLPSDRFSAERTGGSVSTLTIQRTQQEDSAVYLCASSSGGNRFAEAFFGQGTRLTVV.